The 18 T cell receptor beta chains given below trace back to one sample, sequenced in a study of shared clonotypes between healthy human individuals (dated by TCRdb to between 2020 and 2021). CD8 naive samples were obtained by positive selection for CCR7 among CD45RO-negative cells, yielding a CD45RA+CCR7+ population from which TemRA cells were excluded. The library was generated by the immunoSEQ multiplex PCR assay. The table comes from immuneACCESS by way of TCRdb, which keeps in-frame sequences with V and J called. Part of the clones is missing from these tables; in studies checked, under half for an unresolved V gene and the rest for unknown reasons. Present in this sample are about 2 million clones, around 96% of which were seen just once. Roughly 1% of the sample is taken by the ten largest. Sequenced material: naive CD8+ T cells sorted from blood. The sample's cell subset or site label, decoded: CD45RA+CCR7+. These TCRs come from a man between 18 and 35 years old in good health.

This clone has a single count. DNA for the CDR3: TGTGCCAGTAGTATAGGACAGGGGGGATGGACTGAAGCTTTCTTT. Residues: CASSIGQGGWTEAFF. This rearrangement joins TRBV19 to TRBJ1-1; 9 nucleotides match TRBD1. Germline V gene sequence: CDR1 LNHDA, CDR2 SQIVND (reference sequence). The V and J ends lost 1 base and 5 bases, in that order; junction bases with no gene match: 5. The CDR3 consists of 15 residues.

This clone was detected once. The chain employs TRBV27 and TRBJ2-7; 7 bases fit TRBD1. Per germline, CDR1 MNHEY and CDR2 SMNVEV (reference sequence). J was trimmed by 1 base and V by 5 bases; bases with no gene match: 11. There are 16 residues in the CDR3. CDR3: CASSPSRGKVSYEQYF. The CDR3 DNA reads as TGTGCCAGCAGTCCATCCAGGGGGAAGGTATCCTACGAGCAGTACTTC.

The chain recombines TRBV4-1 with TRBJ2-7; TRBD1 matches 9 bases. The junction had 12 bases not matched to a gene; V was cut back by 3 bases and J by 6 bases. The CDR3 covers 16 residues. CDR1 and CDR2 from the germline V gene are MGHRA and YSYEKL. In DNA, the CDR3 is TGCGCCAGCAGCCATGATCCCGGGACAGGGAGTGCCGAGCAGTACTTC. Its translation: CASSHDPGTGSAEQYF.

The chain has TRBV4-2 and TRBJ2-3, with D perhaps matching TRBD2 (6 bases). The CDR3 runs 17 residues. Per germline, CDR1 LGHNA and CDR2 YNFKEQ. V lost 2 bases and J lost 0, with 15 bases in between. CDR3 residues: CASSQSLEGTSTDTQYF. CDR3 sequence (DNA): TGTGCCAGCAGCCAATCCCTGGAGGGGACTAGCACAGATACGCAGTATTTT.

The chain uses TRBV6-5 and TRBJ1-2; 9 bases agree with TRBD1. CDR3 length: 14 residues. CDR1 and CDR2 (germline): MNHEY, SVGAGI. V lost 5 bases and J lost 6; bases outside the gene matches: 7. CDR3 bases: TGTGCCAGCAGTCCTACAGGGGGCTGGGATGGCTACACCTTC. It is translated as CASSPTGGWDGYTF.

The gene calls are TRBV14 and TRBJ1-2, with D unresolved. V lost 3 bases to trimming and J lost 0 bases, with 11 bases between them. Germline V gene lookup returns CDR1 SGHDN and CDR2 FVKESK. CDR3 size: 15 residues. CDR3: CASSHGSLANYGYTF. The CDR3 DNA is TGTGCCAGCAGCCATGGGTCTCTAGCTAACTATGGCTACACCTTC.

The V call is TRBV7-3, the J call TRBJ2-1; 7 bases align to TRBD2. CDR1 and CDR2 from the germline V gene are SGHTA and FQGTGA. The CDR3 has 15 residues. V dropped 3 bases and J dropped 7; count of bases not matched to a gene: 9. The CDR3 DNA reads as TGTGCCAGCAGCTTGGCAAGCGGGGAATTAAATGAGCAGTTCTTC. Translated: CASSLASGELNEQFF.

The CDR3 region is CASSTGDVSYEQYF. The CDR3 nucleotides read TGTGCCAGCAGCACCGGGGACGTTTCCTACGAGCAGTACTTC. The rearrangement uses TRBV9 and TRBJ2-7; D is possibly TRBD1 or TRBD2 (5 bases each). The germline CDR1 and CDR2 sequences are SGDLS and YYNGEE. The V end lost 4 bases, the J end lost 1 base, and 12 bases lay between the germline ends. This CDR3 is 14 amino acids long.

The chain carries TRBV25-1 and TRBJ2-7; no reliable D call. The CDR3 totals 11 residues. The germline V gene has CDR1 MGHDK and CDR2 SYGVNS. Trimming stripped 7 bases from V and 7 bases from J, with 11 bases between. CDR3 residues: CASTLGGEQYF. CDR3 in DNA: TGTGCCAGCACTCTGGGTGGAGAGCAGTACTTC.

The DNA for the CDR3 is TGTGCCAGCAGCCCCACACGGGGTGAGCAGTACTTC. The encoded protein is CASSPTRGEQYF. This chain uses TRBV13 with TRBJ2-7, with a possible D match to TRBD2 (5 bases). Trimming stripped 5 bases from V and 7 bases from J, with 12 bases between. CDR3 size: 12 residues. The V gene's germline CDR1 is PRHDT and CDR2 FYEKMQ (reference sequence).

CDR3 protein: CASSQERIGYEQFF. CDR3 DNA sequence: TGCGCCAGCAGCCAAGAAAGGATTGGCTATGAGCAGTTCTTC. The V and J genes are TRBV4-1 and TRBJ2-1; D ambiguous. CDR1 is MGHRA, CDR2 YSYEKL, per germline. The CDR3 consists of 14 residues. Trimming left V 0 bases short and J 8 bases short, with 11 bases between.

J is TRBJ2-3 and V is TRBV29-1; 9 bases agree with TRBD1. CDR3 length equals 15 residues. CDR1 and CDR2 (germline): SQVTM, ANQGSEA. V was pared by 3 bases and J by 0 bases, with 4 bases of the junction left unmatched. In DNA, the CDR3 is TGCAGCGTTGAGGGACAGGGACTTAGCACAGATACGCAGTATTTT. Amino acids: CSVEGQGLSTDTQYF.

The V call is TRBV11-2, the J call TRBJ2-1; 9 positions agree with TRBD2. Unmatched junction bases numbered 8, after V lost 4 bases and J lost 7 bases. The CDR3 has 15 residues. Germline V lookup: CDR1 SGHAT, CDR2 FQNNGV. The CDR3 reads CASSSWGLAGNEQFF. The CDR3 DNA follows: TGTGCCAGCAGCTCCTGGGGACTAGCCGGAAATGAGCAGTTCTTC. The full variable domain, in which reference TRBV11-2 and TRBJ2-1 provide the parts outside the CDR3, is EAGVAQSPRYKIIEKRQSVAFWCNPISGHATLYWYQQILGQGPKLLIQFQNNGVVDDSQLPKDRFSAERLKGVDSTLKIQPAKLEDSAVYLCASSSWGLAGNEQFFGPGTRLTVL.

The chain uses TRBV27 and TRBJ2-1; 10 bases fit TRBD2. Unmatched junction bases numbered 1, after V lost 4 bases and J lost 1 base. This CDR3 comprises 15 residues. Germline loops: CDR1 MNHEY, CDR2 SMNVEV (reference sequence). In DNA form, the CDR3 reads TGTGCCAGCAGTTCGACTAGCGGGTCCTACAATGAGCAGTTCTTC. Protein: CASSSTSGSYNEQFF.

The V gene is TRBV5-1, the J gene TRBJ1-6; tentative D call: TRBD1 (6 bases). The CDR3 is 14 amino acids. Germline V gene lookup returns CDR1 SGHRS and CDR2 YFSETQ. V lost 4 bases and J lost 7, with 12 bases in between. The CDR3 bases are TGCGCCAGCAGCCAGACCAGGGGAAATTCACCCCTCCACTTT. This encodes CASSQTRGNSPLHF.

This clone was seen just once. Other DNA sequences of this sample code for an identical CDR3. The chain carries TRBV6-5 and TRBJ2-5; no reliable D call. Germline CDR1 reads MNHEY; CDR2 reads SVGAGI. The CDR3 sequence is 14 residues long. V shed 3 bases and J shed 5 bases, with 13 bases lying between them. As DNA, the CDR3 is TGTGCCAGCAGTTATTCAGAGGTACAGGAGACCCAGTACTTC. This sequence encodes CASSYSEVQETQYF.

The chain couples TRBV7-2 to TRBJ2-5, with D unclear. CDR1 and CDR2 from the germline V gene are SGHTA and FQGNSA. The CDR3 runs 15 residues. V lost 2 bases and J 5 bases, leaving 15 bases between the germline ends. CDR3 DNA sequence: TGTGCCAGCAGCTTAAAGTCCCAATCTGGGGAGACCCAGTACTTC. Translation: CASSLKSQSGETQYF.

As to this clone: Other nucleotide sequences from this sample produce the same CDR3. The V and J genes are TRBV27 and TRBJ2-2; D is unclear. The germline gives CDR1 MNHEY, CDR2 SMNVEV (reference sequence). V was trimmed by 0 bases and J by 4 bases, leaving 3 bases between them. The CDR3 loop spans 13 amino acids. This chain's CDR3 is CASSLSSTGELFF. The CDR3 bases are TGTGCCAGCAGTTTATCGAGCACCGGGGAGCTGTTTTTT.